This passage covers 10 T cell receptor beta chains from one sample sequenced in a study of blood T cell repertoires in COVID-19. Assay used: immunoSEQ multiplex PCR; TCRdb lists only in-frame clones, some missing. Counted here are around 280,000 clones, 89% occurring once; the ten biggest clones make up around 10%. Sequencing was performed on peripheral blood. These receptors were collected from a young woman with COVID-19, enrolled during active disease.

V and J are TRBV5-1 and TRBJ1-2; D possibly corresponds to TRBD1 (5 bases). V shed 1 base and J shed 3 bases, with 10 bases lying between them. Per the germline V gene, CDR1 is SGHRS and CDR2 is YFSETQ. CDR3 length equals 14 residues. CDR3 amino acids: CASSLTAGDYGYTF. The CDR3 nucleotides are TGCGCCAGCAGCTTGACGGCGGGGGACTATGGCTACACCTTC.

The rearrangement links TRBV4-1 to TRBJ2-3; 16 bases agree with TRBD2. This CDR3 has 20 residues. Unmatched junction bases numbered 9, after V lost 3 bases and J lost 0 bases. CDR1 is MGHRA, CDR2 YSYEKL, per germline. Here the CDR3 reads CASSQPGLAGGTASTDTQYF. CDR3 coding DNA: TGCGCCAGCAGCCAGCCGGGACTAGCGGGGGGGACTGCTAGCACAGATACGCAGTATTTT.

The chain combines TRBV23-1 with TRBJ1-2, with 8 bases fitting TRBD1. TRBV23-1 is an open reading frame whose function is uncertain. V was pared by 9 bases and J by 1 base, with 7 bases of the junction left unmatched. The CDR3 runs to 14 residues. CDR3 bases: TGCGCCAGACCTTGGACAGGGATTAACTATGGCTACACCTTC. Translating it yields CARPWTGINYGYTF.

This sequence joins TRBV4-1 and TRBJ2-1; the D gene is possibly TRBD1 (5 bases). This CDR3 comprises 16 residues. Trimming stripped 4 bases from V and 0 bases from J, with 13 bases between. Germline CDR1 and CDR2: MGHRA and YSYEKL. The CDR3 spells CASSLIWTSSYNEQFF. In DNA, the CDR3 is TGCGCCAGCAGCCTGATTTGGACAAGCTCCTACAATGAGCAGTTCTTC.

This chain connects TRBV2 to TRBJ2-7; 8 bases agree with TRBD2. In germline, CDR1 is SNHLY, CDR2 FYNNEI. The J segment lost 0 bases and the V segment lost 6 bases, leaving 13 bases of the junction unmatched. The CDR3 totals 17 residues. The CDR3 DNA reads TGTGCCAGCAGGAACCTTCACGGGGGGGCCCTCTCCTACGAGCAGTACTTC. This encodes CASRNLHGGALSYEQYF.

This sequence joins TRBV19 and TRBJ2-7; TRBD2 aligns across 9 bases. Germline V CDR1 and CDR2: LNHDA, SQIVND (reference sequence). Trimming removed 6 bases from V and 3 bases from J; junction bases left unmatched: 6. The CDR3 covers 14 residues. This CDR3 is CASSHSGGYYEQYF. The DNA of the CDR3 is TGTGCCAGTAGCCATAGCGGGGGATACTACGAGCAGTACTTC.

J is TRBJ1-2 and V is TRBV19, with a tentative D call TRBD1 (6 bases). Germline V gene lookup returns CDR1 LNHDA and CDR2 SQIVND (reference sequence). V shed 8 bases and J shed 4 bases, with 11 bases lying between them. The CDR3 is made up of 12 amino acids. This chain's CDR3 is CASSDSPYGYTF. The CDR3 bases are TGTGCCAGTTCGGACAGTCCCTATGGCTACACCTTC.

V is TRBV4-1 and J is TRBJ2-1; no clear D. The germline V and J ends were trimmed by 3 bases and 10 bases, with 7 bases remaining between them. Germline V CDR1 and CDR2: MGHRA, YSYEKL. This CDR3 is 11 amino acids long. As DNA, the CDR3 is TGCGCCAGCAGCCAGGGCCGCGAGCAGTTCTTC. The encoded protein is CASSQGREQFF.

The rearrangement links TRBV11-2 to TRBJ1-2; the match to TRBD1 covers 9 bases. There are 15 residues in the CDR3. With 5 bases clipped from V and 4 bases from J, the junction kept 8 bases outside the gene matches. From germline, CDR1 is SGHAT and CDR2 FQNNGV. The CDR3 sequence: CASSLRQGDFYGYTF. The CDR3 nucleotides are TGTGCCAGCAGCCTCCGACAGGGGGATTTCTATGGCTACACCTTC.

The chain joins TRBV30 to TRBJ1-1, with a possible D match to TRBD1 (6 bases). The CDR3 extends over 15 amino acids. Trimming removed 0 bases at V and 1 base at J, with 12 bases between. Germline V CDR1 and CDR2: GTSNPN, SVGIG (reference sequence). In DNA, the CDR3 is TGTGCCTGGAGTGTACCGGACAGCAGGAACACTGAAGCTTTCTTT. Residues: CAWSVPDSRNTEAFF. The whole variable domain, filled in from reference TRBV30 and TRBJ1-1, reads SQTIHQWPATLVQPVGSPLSLECTVEGTSNPNLYWYRQAAGRGLQLLFYSVGIGQISSEVPQNLSASRPQDRQFILSSKKLLLSDSGFYLCAWSVPDSRNTEAFFGQGTRLTVV.